The rows below give T cell receptor beta chains drawn from one sample of a study of blood T cell repertoires in COVID-19. The table came from immunoSEQ multiplex PCR; TCRdb's copy has only in-frame clones and leaves some out. This table has 130,000 or so clones, 86% appearing once. The sequenced sample consisted of peripheral blood. The receptors shown here come from a man in his forties or fifties with acute or convalescent COVID-19. The CDR3 runs from the conserved cysteine through the conserved F or W. Fields, in order: D gene, J gene, V gene, CDR3 protein. The D gene is left open where the match is weak.

. TRBJ1-2 TRBV27 CASSLGQGGGYTF
TRBD1 TRBJ2-1 TRBV5-1 CASSLVGQYYNEQFF
TRBD1 TRBJ1-6 TRBV5-1 CASSLVVGDRDNSPLHF
TRBD2 TRBJ2-7 TRBV7-2 CASSLAGRAGEQYF
TRBD2 TRBJ2-1 TRBV11-3 CASSLDSGNGEQFF
TRBD2 TRBJ2-1 TRBV18 CASSPVSGEWYNEQFF
. TRBJ2-5 TRBV7-3 CASSLHNQETQYF
. TRBJ1-6 TRBV19 CASSMGRASNSPLHF
TRBD2 TRBJ2-1 TRBV28 CASSIALAGGFNEQFF
. TRBJ2-3 TRBV5-1 CASSLTGADTQYF
. TRBJ1-6 TRBV5-6 CASSLGYRSSYNSPLHF
. TRBJ1-1 TRBV5-1 CASSRAGANTEAFF
. TRBJ1-3 TRBV11-3 CASSYWTENGNTIYF
. TRBJ2-1 TRBV19 CASSTQGSTYNEQFF
. TRBJ1-6 TRBV3-1/TRBV3-2 CASSQNGVNSPLHF
. TRBJ2-1 TRBV10-3 CATGGSGNEQFF
. TRBJ2-3 TRBV19 CASSTPGITDTQYF
. TRBJ1-2 TRBV3-1/TRBV3-2 CASSQLGGRYGYTF
. TRBJ1-5 TRBV19 CASSITSGGNQPQHF
TRBD1 TRBJ1-1 TRBV5-1 CASSYGTGDTEAFF
. TRBJ1-3 TRBV6-1 CASSEVVTPNTIYF
TRBD1 TRBJ2-5 TRBV27 CASSFRGLETQYF
. TRBJ1-3 TRBV5-1 CASSTQSSGNTIYF
TRBD1 TRBJ1-3 TRBV7-9 CASRSDREAGNTIYF
. TRBJ2-6 TRBV7-9 CASSFLWGGDLSGANVLTF
TRBD1 TRBJ1-5 TRBV19 CASSTGDRYSNQPQHF
. TRBJ2-7 TRBV5-1 CASSRQDSYEQYF
. TRBJ2-2 TRBV15 CATSRSEGRSAVTGELFF
TRBD1 TRBJ1-1 TRBV4-1 CASSQDRRGQNTEAFF
TRBD2 TRBJ2-1 TRBV15 CATSRILAASYNEQFF